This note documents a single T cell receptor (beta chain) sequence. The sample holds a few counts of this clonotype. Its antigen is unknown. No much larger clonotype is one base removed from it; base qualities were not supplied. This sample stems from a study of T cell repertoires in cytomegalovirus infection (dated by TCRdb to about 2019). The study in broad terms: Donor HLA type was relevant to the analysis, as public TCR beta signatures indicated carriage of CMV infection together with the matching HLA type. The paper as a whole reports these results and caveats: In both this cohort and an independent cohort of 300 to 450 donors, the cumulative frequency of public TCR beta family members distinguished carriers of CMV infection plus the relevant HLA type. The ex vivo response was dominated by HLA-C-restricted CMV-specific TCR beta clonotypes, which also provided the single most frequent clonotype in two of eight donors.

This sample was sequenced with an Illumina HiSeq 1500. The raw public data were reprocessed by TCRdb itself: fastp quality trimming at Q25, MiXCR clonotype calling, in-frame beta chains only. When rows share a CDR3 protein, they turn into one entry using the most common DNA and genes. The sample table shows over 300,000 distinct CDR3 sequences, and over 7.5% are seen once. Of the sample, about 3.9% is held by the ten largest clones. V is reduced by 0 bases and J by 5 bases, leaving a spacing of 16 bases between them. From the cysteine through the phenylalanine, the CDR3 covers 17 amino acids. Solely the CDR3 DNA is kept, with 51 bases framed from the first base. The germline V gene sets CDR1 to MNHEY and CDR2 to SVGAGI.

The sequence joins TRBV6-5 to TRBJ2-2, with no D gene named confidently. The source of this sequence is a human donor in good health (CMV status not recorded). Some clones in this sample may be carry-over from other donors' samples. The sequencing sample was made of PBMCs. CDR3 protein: CASSYSRGIVRTGELFF. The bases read TGTGCCAGCAGTTACTCGAGAGGCATCGTGAGGACCGGGGAGCTGTTTTTT.